This T cell receptor beta chain derives from a study of blood T cell repertoires in COVID-19. Assay: immunoSEQ multiplex PCR; the TCRdb copy retains only in-frame clones and omits some. The sample includes under 150,000 clones, approximately 86% seen only once; the top ten take 2.5% to 3%. This CDR3 has 12 residues. Germline V gene lookup returns CDR1 SGDLS and CDR2 YYNGEE. Concerning this clone: An end of the junction does not agree with germline; a read error may underlie this.

This sequence originates from a woman aged 35 to 49 with active or convalescent COVID-19. J is TRBJ1-2 and V is TRBV9; D is unresolved. Sequencing was carried out using peripheral blood. The CDR3 protein is CASSVELHGEKF. The DNA of the CDR3 is TGTGCCAGCAGCGTAGAACTCCATGGAGAGAAATTC.